The next 21 T cell receptor beta chains were all read from a single sample in a study of T cell responses to AZD1222 COVID-19 vaccine. Generated by immunoSEQ multiplex PCR, the TCRdb table keeps only in-frame clones and is missing some. The profile shows about 150,000 clones, 90% of them singletons. Source: peripheral blood, taken on day 0 of AZD1222 vaccination. The receptors were gathered from an adult in good health.

The chain links TRBV5-1 to TRBJ2-2; 10 nucleotides agree with TRBD1. This CDR3 has 17 residues. Germline V lookup: CDR1 SGHRS, CDR2 YFSETQ. V dropped 4 bases and J dropped 3; count of bases not matched to a gene: 9. The CDR3 nucleotides read TGCGCCAGCAGCCGAACCGGACAGGGGGGAGACACCGGGGAGCTGTTTTTT. It encodes CASSRTGQGGDTGELFF.

This chain links TRBV18 with TRBJ1-2; D might be TRBD1 (5 bases). CDR1 is KGHSH, CDR2 LQKENI, per germline. The ends were cut back, 4 bases at V and 8 bases at J, with 17 bases in the middle. The CDR3 length is 14 residues. CDR3 sequence (DNA): TGTGCCAGCTCACTGGGGACCGATGAAGGGGGCTACACCTTC. Translation gives CASSLGTDEGGYTF.

The chain has TRBV5-1 and TRBJ1-2; 10 bases map to TRBD1. V shed 4 bases and J 3 bases; nucleotides not matched to a gene: 6. The germline V gene has CDR1 SGHRS and CDR2 YFSETQ. This CDR3 is built from 15 residues. CDR3 amino acids: CASSVDRGLDYGYTF. CDR3 nucleotides: TGCGCCAGCAGCGTTGACAGGGGGCTGGACTATGGCTACACCTTC. Together with reference TRBV5-1 and TRBJ1-2, the CDR3 gives the full variable domain: KAGVTQTPRYLIKTRGQQVTLSCSPISGHRSVSWYQQTPGQGLQFLFEYFSETQRNKGNFPGRFSGRQFSNSRSEMNVSTLELGDSALYLCASSVDRGLDYGYTFGSGTRLTVV.

V is TRBV25-1 and J is TRBJ1-5; 8 bases match TRBD1. Looked up from germline, CDR1 is MGHDK and CDR2 is SYGVNS. The junction had 7 bases not matched to a gene; V was cut back by 3 bases and J by 0 bases. CDR3 length: 17 residues. In DNA, the CDR3 is TGTGCCAGCAGTGATTCCGGACAGGGCTATAGCAATCAGCCCCAGCATTTT. Translation: CASSDSGQGYSNQPQHF.

The CDR3 loop is CASSLGSMSSYEQYF. CDR3 DNA sequence: TGTGCCAGCAGCTTGGGAAGTATGAGCTCCTACGAGCAGTACTTC. The V call is TRBV5-4, the J call TRBJ2-7; no firm D call. V was clipped by 0 bases and J by 0 bases, with 10 bases between them. Germline loops: CDR1 SGHNT, CDR2 YYREEE (reference sequence). CDR3 length equals 15 residues.

The sample holds one count of this clone. This chain connects TRBV3-1 (or the pseudogene TRBV3-2) to TRBJ1-2; TRBD1 is a possible D gene (6 bases). The germline V and J ends were trimmed by 1 base and 4 bases, with 13 bases remaining between them. CDR3 size: 15 residues. Germline V CDR1 and CDR2: LGHDT, YNNKEL (reference sequence). The CDR3 loop reads CASSQVPRGAYGYTF. The CDR3 nucleotides are TGTGCCAGCAGCCAAGTCCCGAGGGGGGCCTATGGCTACACCTTC.

The chain links TRBV30 to TRBJ2-2, with a weak D call TRBD2 (5 bases). Trimming pared 7 bases from V and 8 bases from J, leaving 11 bases between. Germline V CDR1 and CDR2: GTSNPN, SVGIG (reference sequence). The CDR3 runs 11 residues. The CDR3 sequence: CASGGWGELFF. CDR3 bases: TGTGCCTCCGGAGGATGGGGGGAGCTGTTTTTT. The full variable domain, its missing parts supplied by reference TRBV30 and TRBJ2-2, is SQTIHQWPATLVQPVGSPLSLECTVEGTSNPNLYWYRQAAGRGLQLLFYSVGIGQISSEVPQNLSASRPQDRQFILSSKKLLLSDSGFYLCASGGWGELFFGEGSRLTVL.

The rearrangement joins TRBV24-1 to TRBJ2-3; D is perhaps TRBD1 or TRBD2 (5 bases each). The CDR3 is 15 residues long. Trimming cost V 6 bases and J 2 bases, with 14 bases left between them. The germline V gene encodes CDR1 KGHDR and CDR2 SFDVKD. CDR3 in DNA: TGTGCCACCAGTCGAGCCGGGACCGACACAGATACGCAGTATTTT. This translates into CATSRAGTDTDTQYF.

The CDR3 here is CASSLRAAQWYF. CDR3 sequence (DNA): TGTGCCAGCAGCTTAAGGGCGGCCCAGTGGTACTTC. This chain links TRBV7-2 with TRBJ2-5; D ambiguous. The CDR3 is 12 amino acids. CDR1 and CDR2 (germline): SGHTA, FQGNSA. V was cut by 2 bases and J by 13 bases, with 14 bases left in between.

The chain uses TRBV9 and TRBJ1-1; D is uncertain. CDR3 size: 13 residues. Germline V gene sequence: CDR1 SGDLS, CDR2 YYNGEE. V lost 4 bases, J lost 1 base, and 8 bases lay in between. The CDR3 loop is CASSKDRNTEAFF. The DNA of the CDR3 is TGTGCCAGCAGCAAAGACCGGAACACTGAAGCTTTCTTT.

The rearrangement uses TRBV10-3 and TRBJ2-3; D gene ambiguous. The CDR3 runs to 12 residues. Trimming pared 8 bases from V and 2 bases from J, leaving 8 bases between. CDR1 and CDR2 from the germline V gene are ENHRY and SYGVKD. Written as DNA, the CDR3 is TGTGCCATCGCGACTGACACAGATACGCAGTATTTT. The encoded protein is CAIATDTDTQYF.

This chain uses TRBV5-6 with TRBJ1-4; D is unclear. The CDR3 has 17 amino acids. Trimming pared 3 bases from V and 3 bases from J, leaving 18 bases between. Per the germline V gene, CDR1 is SGHDT and CDR2 is YYEEEE. CDR3 DNA sequence: TGTGCCAGCAGCTATTTGGGAGGGCTCGGGGCTAATGAAAAACTGTTTTTT. This translates into CASSYLGGLGANEKLFF. Full variable domain (missing parts from reference TRBV5-6 and TRBJ1-4): DAGVTQSPTHLIKTRGQQVTLRCSPKSGHDTVSWYQQALGQGPQFIFQYYEEEERQRGNFPDRFSGHQFPNYSSELNVNALLLGDSALYLCASSYLGGLGANEKLFFGSGTQLSVL.

This chain connects TRBV5-1 to TRBJ1-3; D gene uncertain. Germline V CDR1 and CDR2: SGHRS, YFSETQ. The CDR3 totals 13 residues. V gave up 0 bases and J gave up 0 bases, with 1 base separating them. In DNA form, the CDR3 reads TGCGCCAGCAGCTTGGACTCTGGAAACACCATATATTTT. It codes for CASSLDSGNTIYF.

The rearrangement uses TRBV4-2 and TRBJ2-1; TRBD2 aligns across 11 bases. Trimming removed 1 base from V and 8 bases from J; junction bases left unmatched: 7. CDR3 length: 16 residues. Germline CDR1 is LGHNA and CDR2 is YNFKEQ. The CDR3 reads CASSQGLAGGRDEQFF. The CDR3 DNA is TGTGCCAGCAGCCAAGGTCTAGCGGGAGGTAGGGATGAGCAGTTCTTC.

This sequence joins TRBV5-1 and TRBJ1-2; tentative D call: TRBD1 (5 bases). Trimming took 4 bases from V and 4 from J, leaving 14 bases between them. This CDR3 has 14 amino acids. The germline V gene has CDR1 SGHRS and CDR2 YFSETQ. CDR3 sequence reads: CASSPSRRGYGYTF. The CDR3 coding sequence is TGCGCCAGCAGCCCTTCACGTAGGGGCTATGGCTACACCTTC.

J is TRBJ2-5 and V is TRBV5-1, with D perhaps being TRBD1 or TRBD2 (5 bases each). CDR1 is SGHRS, CDR2 YFSETQ, per germline. Trimming shortened V by 1 base and J by 5 bases, and 24 bases separated the two germline ends. The CDR3 spans 18 residues. The CDR3 bases are TGCGCCAGCAGCTTGACCCTAGGGGCCCCAGGGACCACGGAGACCCAGTACTTC. Translating it yields CASSLTLGAPGTTETQYF.

The gene calls are TRBV19 and TRBJ1-3; a possible D gene is TRBD1 (5 bases). Germline CDR1 reads LNHDA; CDR2 reads SQIVND (reference sequence). The V and J ends lost 3 bases and 2 bases respectively, with 5 bases between them. The CDR3 loop spans 13 amino acids. The CDR3 DNA is TGTGCCAGTAGTATGGGGGCTGGAAACACCATATATTTT. Translation: CASSMGAGNTIYF. The whole variable domain, filled in from reference TRBV19 and TRBJ1-3, reads DGGITQSPKYLFRKEGQNVTLSCEQNLNHDAMYWYRQDPGQGLRLIYYSQIVNDFQKGDIAEGYSVSREKKESFPLTVTSAQKNPTAFYLCASSMGAGNTIYFGEGSWLTVV.

This clone has a single count. The chain links TRBV2 to TRBJ2-3; either TRBD1 or TRBD2 may fit D (7 bases each). The CDR3 is 13 amino acids. V lost 8 bases and J lost 3, with 12 bases in between. Germline lookup yields CDR1 SNHLY and CDR2 FYNNEI. CDR3 sequence (DNA): TGTGCCAGCCACAGGGGAGGGACAGATACGCAGTATTTT. As protein: CASHRGGTDTQYF.

This chain links TRBV5-1 with TRBJ2-3; D gene uncertain. This CDR3 region has 13 residues. Germline CDR1 and CDR2: SGHRS and YFSETQ. V gave up 4 bases and J gave up 7 bases, with 13 bases separating them. CDR3 nucleotide sequence: TGCGCCAGCAGCCCCGTTGTAGGGAATACGCAGTATTTT. Encoded protein: CASSPVVGNTQYF.

The genes are TRBV19 and TRBJ2-3; D is perhaps TRBD2 (6 bases). The V end lost 3 bases, the J end lost 1 base, and 14 bases lay between the germline ends. Looked up from germline, CDR1 is LNHDA and CDR2 is SQIVND (reference sequence). The CDR3 consists of 16 residues. The DNA for the CDR3 is TGTGCCAGTAGTATCCCGGCGGGACGGGGCACAGATACGCAGTATTTT. Protein: CASSIPAGRGTDTQYF.

The chain links TRBV19 to TRBJ2-1; possible D gene TRBD1, 6 bases. CDR3 length: 12 amino acids. Germline assignment: CDR1 LNHDA and CDR2 SQIVND (reference sequence). Trimming took 6 bases from V and 8 from J, leaving 11 bases between them. In nucleotides, the CDR3 is TGTGCCAGTAGCGCACAGGGATATGAGCAGTTCTTC. It yields the protein CASSAQGYEQFF.